This TCR beta chain is drawn from a study of shared clonotypes between healthy human individuals. Profiled with immunoSEQ multiplex PCR; TCRdb holds only in-frame clones, not every one. The profile shows roughly 2,500,000 clones, 93% of them singletons. The CDR3 loop spans 15 amino acids. The V and J ends lost 7 bases and 5 bases respectively, with 21 bases between them. The germline gives CDR1 MNHNS, CDR2 SASEGT. The sequence was obtained from a man aged 18 to 30 in good health. Some clones in this sample may be carry-over from other donors' samples. J is TRBJ2-7 and V is TRBV6-1; D may match TRBD1 or TRBD2 (6 bases each). Specimen: naive CD4+ T cells from PBMCs. The subset here: CD45RA+ positively selected. Written as DNA, the CDR3 is TGTGCCAGCACCTCACAGGGACTCGGTGGTGACGAGCAGTACTTC. Its translation is CASTSQGLGGDEQYF.